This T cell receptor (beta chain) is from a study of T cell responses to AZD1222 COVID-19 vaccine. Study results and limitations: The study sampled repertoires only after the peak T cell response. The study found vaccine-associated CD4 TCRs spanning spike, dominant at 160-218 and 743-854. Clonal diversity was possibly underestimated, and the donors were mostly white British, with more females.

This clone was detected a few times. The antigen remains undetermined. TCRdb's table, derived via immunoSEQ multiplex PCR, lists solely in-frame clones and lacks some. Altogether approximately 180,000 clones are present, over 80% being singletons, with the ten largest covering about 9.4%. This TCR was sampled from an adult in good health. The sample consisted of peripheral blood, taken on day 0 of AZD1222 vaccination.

CDR3 in amino acids: CASSPGTGDTGELFF. In DNA form, the CDR3 reads TGTGCCAGCAGTCCAGGGACAGGGGATACCGGGGAGCTGTTTTTT. The V and J genes are TRBV6-2 or TRBV6-3 and TRBJ2-2; 10 nucleotides agree with TRBD1. The CDR3 is 15 residues long. The trim removed 5 bases at V and 5 bases at J, leaving 5 bases unmatched. Germline loops: CDR1 MNHEY, CDR2 SVGEGT.